This T cell receptor beta chain was documented in a study of shared clonotypes between healthy human individuals. All of the donors resided in Nashville, Tennessee, and each was a Caucasian adult. As concerns this clone: Antigen: not known.

TCRdb keeps only in-frame clones here, not all; method: immunoSEQ multiplex PCR. The sample yields some 1,400,000 clones, roughly 96% seen once. Study conclusions and caveats: In contrast to clonotypes shared by all four donors, non-shared clonotypes had lower generation probabilities. Blood was the only sampled material, and tissue repertoires likely differ.

The sample was naive CD4+ T cells sorted from blood. Specified subset: CD45RA+ positively selected. This clonotype originated in a man under 40 in good health.

The CDR3 sequence is CASSQAGPDRAGDDYYSTDTQYF. The CDR3 coding sequence is TGTGCCAGCAGCCAAGCGGGACCGGATCGAGCGGGCGACGACTATTATAGCACAGATACGCAGTATTTT. This chain connects TRBV14 to TRBJ2-3; tentative D call: TRBD2 (6 bases). CDR1 and CDR2 from the germline V gene are SGHDN and FVKESK. CDR3 length: 23 amino acids. The V gene lost 1 base and the J gene lost 0 bases, with 32 bases spanning the gap.